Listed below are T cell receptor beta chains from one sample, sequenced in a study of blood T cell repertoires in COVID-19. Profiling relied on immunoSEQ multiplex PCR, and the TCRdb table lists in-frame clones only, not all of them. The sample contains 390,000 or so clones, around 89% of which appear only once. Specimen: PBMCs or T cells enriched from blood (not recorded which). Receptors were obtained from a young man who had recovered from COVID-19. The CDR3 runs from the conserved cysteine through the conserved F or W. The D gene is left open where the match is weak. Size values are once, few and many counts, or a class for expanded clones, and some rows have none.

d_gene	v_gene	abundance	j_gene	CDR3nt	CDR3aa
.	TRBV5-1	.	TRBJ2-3	TGCGCCAGCCGACTCCGCGGTGGGGGCCCCGCAGATACGCAGTATTTT	CASRLRGGGPADTQYF
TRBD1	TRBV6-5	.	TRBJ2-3	TGTGCCAGCAGACGAGACAGGGGGTTCACAGATACGCAGTATTTT	CASRRDRGFTDTQYF
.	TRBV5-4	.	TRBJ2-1	TGTGCCAGCAGCTTGAGTTCGGGGAGTGAGCAGTTCTTC	CASSLSSGSEQFF
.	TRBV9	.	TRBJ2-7	TGTGCCAGCAGCGTAGGGACTACTCCCTACGAGCAGTACTTC	CASSVGTTPYEQYF
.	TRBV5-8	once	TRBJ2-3	TGTGCCAGCAGACTAGTTCGTGATACGCAGTATTTT	CASRLVRDTQYF
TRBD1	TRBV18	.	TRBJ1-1	TGTGCCAGCTCACCATCCTATCCGGACAGGGGCCTCACTGAAGCTTTCTTT	CASSPSYPDRGLTEAFF
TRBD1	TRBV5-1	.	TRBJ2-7	TGCGCCAGCAGCTTCGGGACAGGCTCCTACGAGCAGTACTTC	CASSFGTGSYEQYF
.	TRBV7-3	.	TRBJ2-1	TGTGCCAGCAGCTCAAACGCGGACGGAGGAGCTCAGTTCTTC	CASSSNADGGAQFF
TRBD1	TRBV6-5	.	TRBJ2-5	TGTGCCAGCAGAGGGACAGGGGAAGAGACCCAGTACTTC	CASRGTGEETQYF
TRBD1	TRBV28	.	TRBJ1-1	TGTGCCAGCAGTTCCGGGACAGGTGAAGCTTTCTTT	CASSSGTGEAFF
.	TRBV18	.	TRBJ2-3	TGTGCCAGCTCCCGGACTTCCTATGGGACAGATACGCAGTATTTT	CASSRTSYGTDTQYF
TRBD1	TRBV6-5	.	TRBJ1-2	TGTGCCAGCAGTCAATCTGGACAGGGGGCTGGGGGCTACACCTTC	CASSQSGQGAGGYTF
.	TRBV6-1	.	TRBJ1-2	TGTGCCAGCAGTGAAGGTGTACTCTCGCACTATGGCTACACCTTC	CASSEGVLSHYGYTF
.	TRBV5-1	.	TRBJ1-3	TGCGCCAGCAGCCCACCTGTGGGGGGTTCTGGAAACACCATATATTTT	CASSPPVGGSGNTIYF
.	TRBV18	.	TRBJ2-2	TGTGCCAGCTCACTTTCATTCACCGGGGAGCTGTTTTTT	CASSLSFTGELFF
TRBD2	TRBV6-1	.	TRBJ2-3	TGTGCCAGCAGTGAAGTTCCAACCTTAGCGGGGATCACAGATACGCAGTATTTT	CASSEVPTLAGITDTQYF
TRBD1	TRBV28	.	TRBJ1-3	TGTGCCAGCAGTCGACAGGGGGCTACTGGAAACACCATATATTTT	CASSRQGATGNTIYF
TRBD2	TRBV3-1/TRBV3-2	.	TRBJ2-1	TGTGCCAGCAGCCAAGAGGGGAGGGCGGTTGAGCAGTTCTTC	CASSQEGRAVEQFF
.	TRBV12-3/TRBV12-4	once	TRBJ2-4	TGTGCCAGCAGTTTATCTATAGAAAACATTCAGTACTTC	CASSLSIENIQYF
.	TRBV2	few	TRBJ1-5	TGTGCCAGCAGTGCGGGGGGCTCCAATCAGCCCCAGCATTTT	CASSAGGSNQPQHF
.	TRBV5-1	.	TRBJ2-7	TGCGCCAGCAGCTTGGAAAGCCTAACTATGGGTTCCTACGAGCAGTACTTC	CASSLESLTMGSYEQYF
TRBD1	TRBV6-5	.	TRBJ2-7	TGTGCCAGCAGCTCGGGACAGGGGATCTACGAGCAGTACTTC	CASSSGQGIYEQYF
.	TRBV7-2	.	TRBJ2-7	TGTGCCAGCAGCTTAAGTACCGGGACACTTTACGAGCAGTACTTC	CASSLSTGTLYEQYF
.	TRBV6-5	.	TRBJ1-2	TGTGCCAGCAGTTATTCGGGTCAAAGCTATGGCTACACCTTC	CASSYSGQSYGYTF
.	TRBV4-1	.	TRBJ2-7	TGCGCCAGCAGCCATGAAACCCCAGGGATAATGCGAGAGCAGTACTTC	CASSHETPGIMREQYF
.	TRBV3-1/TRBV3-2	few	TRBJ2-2	TGTGCCAGCAGCCAACAGACAAACCACGGGGAGCTGTTTTTT	CASSQQTNHGELFF
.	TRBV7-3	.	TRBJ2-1	TGTGCCAGCAGCTTAACCGAGGTCGACAATGAGCAGTTCTTC	CASSLTEVDNEQFF
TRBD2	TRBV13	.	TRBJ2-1	TGTGCCAGCAGTTCCTCACCGGGACTAGCGGGAGTGGTAGTAGGTCGGAATGAGCAGTTCTTC	CASSSSPGLAGVVVGRNEQFF
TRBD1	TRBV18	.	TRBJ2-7	TGTGCCAGCTCATCTTCAGGGGGTTACGAGCAGTACTTC	CASSSSGGYEQYF
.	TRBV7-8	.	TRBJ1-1	TGTGCCAGCAGCTCCCGGGACTCCCCTATTGGCACTGAAGCTTTCTTT	CASSSRDSPIGTEAFF
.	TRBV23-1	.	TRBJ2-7	TGCGCCAGCAGTCATCAACTGATCTACGAGCAGTACTTC	CASSHQLIYEQYF
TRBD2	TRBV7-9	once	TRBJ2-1	TGTGCCAGCAGCCAGACTAGCGGGAAGGGTAGGGAGCAGTTCTTC	CASSQTSGKGREQFF
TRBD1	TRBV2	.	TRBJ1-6	TGTGCCAGCAGTGAAAACGGACAGGGCAGATCACCCCTCCACTTT	CASSENGQGRSPLHF
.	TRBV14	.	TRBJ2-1	TGTGCCAGCAGCCAAGGAGTTTCAAGAATCTACAATGAGCAGTTCTTC	CASSQGVSRIYNEQFF
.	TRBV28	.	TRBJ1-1	TGTGCCAGCATCTCCGGCGGCGACACTGAAGCTTTCTTT	CASISGGDTEAFF
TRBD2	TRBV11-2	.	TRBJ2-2	TGTGCCAGCAGCTTAGGACTAGCGGGAGCCCAGGTCGGGGAGCTGTTTTTT	CASSLGLAGAQVGELFF
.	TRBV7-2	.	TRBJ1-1	TGTGCCAGCAGCTTAACAGGGACGACTGAAGCTTTCTTT	CASSLTGTTEAFF
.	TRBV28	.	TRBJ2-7	TGTGCCTGCTCACTAGTGTCTCCCTACGAGCAGTACTTC	CACSLVSPYEQYF
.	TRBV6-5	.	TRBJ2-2	TGTGCCAGTTACCAGGGGAACACCGGGGAGCTGTTTTTT	CASYQGNTGELFF
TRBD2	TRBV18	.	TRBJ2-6	TGTGCCAGCTCACCAGCCTCGGCGGTGGGGGGGGTCCCTTCTGGGGCCAACGTCCTGACTTTC	CASSPASAVGGVPSGANVLTF
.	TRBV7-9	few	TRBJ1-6	TGTGCCAGCAGCCCACAGGGTAATTCACCCCTCCACTTT	CASSPQGNSPLHF
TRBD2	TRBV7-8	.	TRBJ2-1	TGTGCCAGCAGCTTAGGGGGACTAGCGTACAAAATAGACTCCTACAATGAGCAGTTCTTC	CASSLGGLAYKIDSYNEQFF
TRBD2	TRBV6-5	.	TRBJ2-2	TGTGCCAGCAGTTACCGCGCGGGGGGCACCGGGGAGCTGTTTTTT	CASSYRAGGTGELFF
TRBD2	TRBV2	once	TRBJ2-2	TGTGCCAGCAGTCCTTTAGCGGGAGCGGGCACCGGGGAGCTGTTTTTT	CASSPLAGAGTGELFF
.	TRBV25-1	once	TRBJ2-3	TGTGCCAGCAGTGATCCCCGGAGCACAGATACGCAGTATTTT	CASSDPRSTDTQYF
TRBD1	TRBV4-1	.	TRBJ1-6	TGCGCCAGCAGCCAACCCCGTGCCGGGACAGAACATTCACCCCTCCACTTT	CASSQPRAGTEHSPLHF
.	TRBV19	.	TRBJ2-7	TGTGCCAGTAGTATCGGTTCTTCCTACGAGCAGTACTTC	CASSIGSSYEQYF
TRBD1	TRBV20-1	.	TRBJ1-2	TGCAGTGCTCGGACAGGCTATGGCTACACCTTC	CSARTGYGYTF
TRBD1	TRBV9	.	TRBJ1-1	TGTGCCAGCAGCGTAGATCCAGGGGGAGGCGTCACTGAAGCTTTCTTT	CASSVDPGGGVTEAFF
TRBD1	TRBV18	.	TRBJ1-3	TGTGCCAGCGCGCCGGGACAGGCTTACTCTGGAAACACCATATATTTT	CASAPGQAYSGNTIYF
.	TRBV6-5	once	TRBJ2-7	TGTGCCAGCAGTTGGGACAAGGGGGTTTACGAGCAGTACTTC	CASSWDKGVYEQYF
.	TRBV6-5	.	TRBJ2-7	TGTGCCAGCGGGCACAACTCCTACGAGCAGTACTTC	CASGHNSYEQYF
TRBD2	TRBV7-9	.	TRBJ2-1	TGTGCCAGCAGCTTAAATAGCGGGGGGGATGAGCAGTTCTTC	CASSLNSGGDEQFF
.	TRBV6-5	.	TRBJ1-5	TGTGCCAGCAGTTATTCAGGGTCGGGCAATCAGCCCCAGCATTTT	CASSYSGSGNQPQHF
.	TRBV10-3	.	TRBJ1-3	TGTGCCATCAGTGAAAGACAGTCTGGAAACACCATATATTTT	CAISERQSGNTIYF
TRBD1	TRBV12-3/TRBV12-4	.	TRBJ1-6	TGTGCCAGCAGCAACAGGGGTTCACCCCTCCACTTT	CASSNRGSPLHF
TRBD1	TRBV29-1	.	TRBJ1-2	TGCAGCGTTGAAGGCAGGGGGCAAAACTATGGCTACACCTTC	CSVEGRGQNYGYTF